The T cell receptor (beta chain) under discussion was sequenced for a study of regulatory T cells in long-lasting Graves disease. Study results and caveats: Favored usage of TRBV28, TRBJ1-2 and TRBJ2-5 was recorded in persistent disease. TCR diversity in persistent Graves' patients was below that of newly diagnosed ones.

Sample time point: persistent/refractory GD, antithyroid drugs over 5 years with positive TRAb. PBMC RNA served as the TCR library source. To note about this clonotype: What it binds is not known.

There are 16 residues in the CDR3. With V trimmed by 0 bases and J by 4 bases, 8 bases remained unmatched. Germline assignment: CDR1 DFQATT and CDR2 SNEGSKA (reference sequence). HTBI primers from iRepertoire and Arm-PCR of CDR3 regions yielded the TCR beta libraries. In TCRdb, the multiplex PCR reads were re-called with MiXCR into one record per CDR3 protein. The sample has 420,000 or so distinct CDR3 sequences, 20% to 30% seen once. The chain links TRBV20-1 to TRBJ1-5; 8 nucleotides align to TRBD1. Specimen: peripheral blood mononuclear cells (PBMCs), collected when the disease was refractory, from a patient treated with antithyroid drugs. This receptor was obtained from a female donor with Graves disease. The CDR3 coding sequence is TGCAGTGCTAGAGATATCAGGACAGGGAGGAATCAGCCCCAGCATTTT. This sequence encodes CSARDIRTGRNQPQHF.